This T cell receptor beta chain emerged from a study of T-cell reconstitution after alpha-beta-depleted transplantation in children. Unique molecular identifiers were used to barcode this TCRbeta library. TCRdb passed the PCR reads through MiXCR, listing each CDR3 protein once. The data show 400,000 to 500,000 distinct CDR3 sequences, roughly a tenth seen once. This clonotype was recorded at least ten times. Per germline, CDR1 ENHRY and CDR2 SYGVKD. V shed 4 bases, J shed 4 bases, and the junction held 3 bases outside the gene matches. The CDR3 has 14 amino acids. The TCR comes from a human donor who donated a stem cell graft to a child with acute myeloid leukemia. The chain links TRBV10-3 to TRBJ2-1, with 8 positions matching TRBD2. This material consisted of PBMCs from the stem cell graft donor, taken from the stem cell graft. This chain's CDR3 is CAISGTSGYNEQFF. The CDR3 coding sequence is TGTGCCATCAGTGGAACTAGCGGTTACAATGAGCAGTTCTTC.